These 15 T cell receptor beta chains share one sample of origin, sequenced in a study of spatial heterogeneity in lung cancer. Notes on the study in general: Counts of expanded intratumoral alpha and beta TCRs tracked tumor mutation counts.

As to time point: sample taken at primary tumor resection. These receptors' targets are unknown. TCRdb ran MiXCR on the 5' RACE reads and lists one entry per CDR3 protein. The profile covers about 13,000 distinct CDR3 sequences, with under 6% appearing a single time and approximately 25% taken by the ten largest. The sequencing used lung tumor tissue, collected at surgery. Receptors were obtained from a male donor with early-stage non-small cell lung cancer.

This clonotype was observed many times. This sequence joins TRBV25-1 and TRBJ1-5; unclear D gene. With 1 base removed from V and 5 bases from J, the gap between germline ends came to 6 bases. Germline CDR1 reads MGHDK; CDR2 reads SYGVNS. The length of the CDR3 is 13 residues. DNA of the CDR3: TGTGCCAGCAGTGAATGGGGATATCAGCCCCAGCATTTT. This sequence encodes CASSEWGYQPQHF.

The table lists this clonotype with a few counts. This rearrangement joins TRBV7-9 to TRBJ1-2; D ambiguous. The germline V gene has CDR1 SEHNR and CDR2 FQNEAQ (reference sequence). Deletions cut 1 base from V and 13 bases from J, with 16 bases between. This CDR3 region has 13 residues. In DNA form, the CDR3 reads TGTGCCAGCAGCTTAGAAGGATCAGGTAGACGCACCTTC. It codes for CASSLEGSGRRTF.

This clonotype has ten or more counts. The gene calls are TRBV4-3 and TRBJ1-1, with D possibly TRBD1 on 6 matching bases. V lost 3 bases, J lost 0 bases, and 11 bases lay in between. The CDR3 runs to 15 residues. CDR1 is LGHNA and CDR2 is YSLEER in the germline V gene. The CDR3 DNA follows: TGCGCCAGCAGCCAGGTTGGGGGGCTGAACACTGAAGCTTTCTTT. Translating gives CASSQVGGLNTEAFF.

The rearrangement links TRBV30 to TRBJ1-1; weak D call: TRBD1 (6 bases). CDR1 GTSNPN and CDR2 SVGIG come from the germline V gene (reference sequence). This CDR3 has 13 residues. V was cut by 7 bases and J by 4 bases, with 16 bases left in between. CDR3 in DNA: TGTGCCTTTCACTACAGGGAGGGCACTGAAGCTTTCTTT. It yields the protein CAFHYREGTEAFF.

This clonotype was counted only a few times. The chain is built from TRBV18 and TRBJ2-5, with 11 bases that match TRBD1. The CDR3 consists of 14 residues. Germline V gives CDR1 KGHSH, CDR2 LQKENI. V lost 6 bases to trimming and J lost 4 bases; unmatched junction nucleotides: 4. The CDR3 DNA follows: TGTGCCAGCTCCCGGGACAGGGGGATAGAGACCCAGTACTTC. Encoded protein: CASSRDRGIETQYF.

Ten or more counts support this clonotype. V usage is TRBV6-1 and J usage is TRBJ1-4, with D maybe TRBD1 (6 bases). V was cut by 6 bases and J by 5 bases, with 13 bases left in between. The germline gives CDR1 MNHNS, CDR2 SASEGT. This CDR3 region has 14 residues. CDR3 amino acids: CASSADRGNEKLFF. In DNA, the CDR3 is TGTGCCAGCAGCGCGGACAGAGGAAATGAAAAACTGTTTTTT.

In this sample, this clonotype turned up a few times. The V call is TRBV24-1, the J call TRBJ2-6, with 10 bases identical to TRBD2. The CDR3 length is 19 residues. The V segment lost 3 bases and the J segment 0 bases; nucleotides outside the gene matches: 7. CDR1 KGHDR and CDR2 SFDVKD come from the germline V gene. The CDR3 nucleotides are TGTGCCACCAGTGATCCCGGACTAGCGGAGAGCTCTGGGGCCAACGTCCTGACTTTC. This codes for CATSDPGLAESSGANVLTF.

This clonotype was seen a few times. The chain carries TRBV7-9 and TRBJ2-2, with 9 bases aligning to TRBD1. This CDR3 is 15 amino acids long. With 3 bases clipped from V and 4 bases from J, the junction kept 3 bases outside the gene matches. Germline CDR1 is SEHNR and CDR2 is FQNEAQ (reference sequence). The CDR3 DNA reads TGTGCCAGCAGCTTCGGGACAGGGCCCACCGGGGAGCTGTTTTTT. Its protein is CASSFGTGPTGELFF. Using reference TRBV7-9 and TRBJ2-2 for the parts outside the CDR3, the full variable domain is DTGVSQNPRHKITKRGQNVTFRCDPISEHNRLYWYRQTLGQGPEFLTYFQNEAQLEKSRLLSDRFSAERPKGSFSTLEIQRTEQGDSAMYLCASSFGTGPTGELFFGEGSRLTVL.

This clonotype was detected only a few times. This chain joins TRBV20-1 and TRBJ2-5, with 11 bases identical to TRBD2. From germline, CDR1 is DFQATT and CDR2 SNEGSKA (reference sequence). J gave up 4 bases and V 7 bases, and 5 bases lay outside the gene matches. This CDR3 is built from 13 residues. CDR3 bases: TGCAGTGGTCGACTAGCGGGGAGAGAGACCCAGTACTTC. Protein: CSGRLAGRETQYF.

This clonotype turned up a few times. The J gene is TRBJ2-3, the V gene TRBV18; D remains ambiguous. This CDR3 is 11 amino acids long. Germline V gene lookup returns CDR1 KGHSH and CDR2 LQKENI. V was clipped by 5 bases and J by 3 bases, with 3 bases between them. CDR3 in DNA: TGTGCCAGCTCATCTACAGATACGCAGTATTTT. Encoded protein: CASSSTDTQYF. Supplemented by reference TRBV18 and TRBJ2-3, the full variable domain reads NAGVMQNPRHLVRRRGQEARLRCSPMKGHSHVYWYRQLPEEGLKFMVYLQKENIIDESGMPKERFSAEFPKEGPSILRIQQVVRGDSAAYFCASSSTDTQYFGPGTRLTVL.

There are many counts of this clonotype. The chain has TRBV5-1 and TRBJ2-5; 11 bases match TRBD2. The CDR3 has 15 amino acids. Germline CDR1 SGHRS, CDR2 YFSETQ. V was pared by 2 bases and J by 3 bases, with 3 bases of the junction left unmatched. The CDR3 sequence: CASSFSGGAEETQYF. The CDR3 nucleotides read TGCGCCAGCAGCTTTAGCGGGGGGGCCGAAGAGACCCAGTACTTC. Using reference TRBV5-1 and TRBJ2-5 for the parts outside the CDR3, the full variable domain is KAGVTQTPRYLIKTRGQQVTLSCSPISGHRSVSWYQQTPGQGLQFLFEYFSETQRNKGNFPGRFSGRQFSNSRSEMNVSTLELGDSALYLCASSFSGGAEETQYFGPGTRLLVL.

This clonotype appeared many times. V is TRBV5-1 and J is TRBJ2-1; 9 nucleotides align to TRBD1. The germline V gene encodes CDR1 SGHRS and CDR2 YFSETQ. CDR3 length: 16 residues. J gave up 4 bases and V 4 bases, and 9 bases lay outside the gene matches. CDR3 sequence (DNA): TGCGCCAGCAGCCTCATTCCGGGACAGGGTTACAATGAGCAGTTCTTC. This translates into CASSLIPGQGYNEQFF. Full variable domain (outside the CDR3, taken from reference TRBV5-1 and TRBJ2-1): KAGVTQTPRYLIKTRGQQVTLSCSPISGHRSVSWYQQTPGQGLQFLFEYFSETQRNKGNFPGRFSGRQFSNSRSEMNVSTLELGDSALYLCASSLIPGQGYNEQFFGPGTRLTVL.

By share of the sample, this clonotype is medium-sized. The V gene is TRBV29-1, the J gene TRBJ2-5, with D tentatively TRBD2 (5 bases). Germline assignment: CDR1 SQVTM and CDR2 ANQGSEA. The CDR3 runs 14 residues. Trimming left V 4 bases short and J 4 bases short, with 16 bases between. The CDR3 DNA sequence: TGCAGCGTTGCCCATACAGTAGAGGGAGAGACCCAGTACTTC. It translates to CSVAHTVEGETQYF.

This clonotype was counted at least ten times. The V call is TRBV12-3 or TRBV12-4, the J call TRBJ1-2; D is perhaps TRBD1 (5 bases). CDR3 length: 12 residues. Trimming took off 5 bases at V and 13 bases at J, with 17 bases between the two ends. DNA for the CDR3: TGTGCCAGCAGTACACCGGGACCGGTCGCCACCTTC. Its protein is CASSTPGPVATF.

This clonotype was counted at least ten times. The CDR3 is CATGANQETQYF. The CDR3, as DNA: TGTGCCACCGGGGCCAATCAAGAGACCCAGTACTTC. This chain uses TRBV10-3 with TRBJ2-5; D is perhaps TRBD1 or TRBD2 (5 bases each). CDR1 and CDR2 from the germline V gene are ENHRY and SYGVKD. The CDR3 is 12 residues long. With 10 bases removed from V and 2 bases from J, the gap between germline ends came to 11 bases.